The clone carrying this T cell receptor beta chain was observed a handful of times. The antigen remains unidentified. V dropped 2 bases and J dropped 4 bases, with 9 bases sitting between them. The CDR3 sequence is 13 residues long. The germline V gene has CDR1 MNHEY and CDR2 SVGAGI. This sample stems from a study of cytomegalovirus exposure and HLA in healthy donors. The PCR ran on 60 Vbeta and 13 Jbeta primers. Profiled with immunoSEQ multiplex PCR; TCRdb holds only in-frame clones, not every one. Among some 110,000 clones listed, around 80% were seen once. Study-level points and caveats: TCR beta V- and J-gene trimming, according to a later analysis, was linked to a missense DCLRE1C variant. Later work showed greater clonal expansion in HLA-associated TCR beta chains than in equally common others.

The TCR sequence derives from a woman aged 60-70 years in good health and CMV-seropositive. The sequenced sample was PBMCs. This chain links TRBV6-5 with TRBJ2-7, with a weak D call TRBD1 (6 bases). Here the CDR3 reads CASSYSRGYEQYF. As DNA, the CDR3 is TGTGCCAGCAGTTACAGCAGGGGATACGAGCAGTACTTC.